This record concerns one T cell receptor beta chain sequence. Antigen specificity is unknown. There are 14 residues in the CDR3. Germline CDR1 LNHDA, CDR2 SQIVND (reference sequence). The germline V and J ends were trimmed by 1 base and 9 bases, with 15 bases remaining between them. This entry is derived from a study of T cell responses to AZD1222 COVID-19 vaccine. Study in general: Combined were second doses at about 4 or about 12 weeks. Study results and limitations: After the peak T cell response, and only then, were repertoires sampled. Clonal diversity was possibly underestimated, and the donors were mostly white British, with more females.

Sequencing was performed with immunoSEQ multiplex PCR; in TCRdb, only in-frame clones are kept and a portion is missing. The top ten clones hold around 15% of a sample with 120,000 or so clones, 92% of them seen once. The chain employs TRBV19 and TRBJ1-1; a weak D match, TRBD1 (6 bases). This TCR was sampled from an adult in good health. The starting material was peripheral blood, obtained on day 0 of AZD1222 vaccination. DNA for the CDR3: TGTGCCAGTAGTATAGGAGGGGGAGTGGAGAAAGCTTTCTTT. Translation: CASSIGGGVEKAFF.